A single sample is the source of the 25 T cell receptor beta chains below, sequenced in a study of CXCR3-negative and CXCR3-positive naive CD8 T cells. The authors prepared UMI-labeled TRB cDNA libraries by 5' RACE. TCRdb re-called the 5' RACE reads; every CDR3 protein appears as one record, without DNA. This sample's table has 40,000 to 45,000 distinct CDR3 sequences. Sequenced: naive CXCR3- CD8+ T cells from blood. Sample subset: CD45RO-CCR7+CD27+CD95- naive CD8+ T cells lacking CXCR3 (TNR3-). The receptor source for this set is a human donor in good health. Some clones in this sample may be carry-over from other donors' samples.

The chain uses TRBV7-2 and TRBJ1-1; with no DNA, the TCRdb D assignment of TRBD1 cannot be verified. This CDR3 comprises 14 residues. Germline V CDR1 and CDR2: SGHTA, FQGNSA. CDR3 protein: CASSLWTGLTEAFF.

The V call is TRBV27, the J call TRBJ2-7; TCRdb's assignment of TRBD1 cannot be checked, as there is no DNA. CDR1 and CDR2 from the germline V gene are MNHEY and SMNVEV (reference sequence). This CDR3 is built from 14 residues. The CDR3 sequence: CASRPDRVIYEQYF.

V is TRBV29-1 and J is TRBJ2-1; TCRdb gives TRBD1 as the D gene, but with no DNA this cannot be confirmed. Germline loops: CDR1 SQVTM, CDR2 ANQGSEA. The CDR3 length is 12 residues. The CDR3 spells CSIIGQLNEQFF.

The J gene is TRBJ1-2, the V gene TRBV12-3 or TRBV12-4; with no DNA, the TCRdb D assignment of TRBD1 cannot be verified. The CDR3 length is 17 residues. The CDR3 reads CASRSGTGASTDYGYTF.

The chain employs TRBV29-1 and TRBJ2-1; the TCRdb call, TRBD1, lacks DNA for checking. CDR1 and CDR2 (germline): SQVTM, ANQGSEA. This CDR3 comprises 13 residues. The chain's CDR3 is CSVVTGNYNEQFF.

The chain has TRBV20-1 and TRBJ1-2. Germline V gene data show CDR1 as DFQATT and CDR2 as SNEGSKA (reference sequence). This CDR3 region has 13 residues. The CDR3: CSARDPDNYGYTF.

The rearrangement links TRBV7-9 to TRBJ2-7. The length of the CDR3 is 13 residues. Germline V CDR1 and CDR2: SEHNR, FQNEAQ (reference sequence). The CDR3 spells CASSVGSGYEQYF.

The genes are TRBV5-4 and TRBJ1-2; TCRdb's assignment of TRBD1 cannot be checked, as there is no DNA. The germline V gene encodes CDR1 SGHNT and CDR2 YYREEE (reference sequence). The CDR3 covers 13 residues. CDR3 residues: CASSLRGDYGYTF. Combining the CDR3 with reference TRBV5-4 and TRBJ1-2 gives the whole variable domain ETGVTQSPTHLIKTRGQQVTLRCSSQSGHNTVSWYQQALGQGPQFIFQYYREEENGRGNFPPRFSGLQFPNYSSELNVNALELDDSALYLCASSLRGDYGYTFGSGTRLTVV.

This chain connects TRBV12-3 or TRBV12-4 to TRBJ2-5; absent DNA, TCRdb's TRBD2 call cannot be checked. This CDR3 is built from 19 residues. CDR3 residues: CASSPQLAGGRGAQETQYF.

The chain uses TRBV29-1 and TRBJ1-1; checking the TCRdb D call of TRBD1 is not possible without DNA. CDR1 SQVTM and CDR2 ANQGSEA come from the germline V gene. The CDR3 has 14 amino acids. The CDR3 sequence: CSAEGGPTGTEAFF. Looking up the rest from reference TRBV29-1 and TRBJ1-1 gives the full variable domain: SAVISQKPSRDICQRGTSLTIQCQVDSQVTMMFWYRQQPGQSLTLIATANQGSEATYESGFVIDKFPISRPNLTFSTLTVSNMSPEDSSIYLCSAEGGPTGTEAFFGQGTRLTVV.

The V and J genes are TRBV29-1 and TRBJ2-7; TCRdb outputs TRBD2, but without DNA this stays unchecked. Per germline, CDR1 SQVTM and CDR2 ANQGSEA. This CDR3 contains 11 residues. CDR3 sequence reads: CSAGGFDEQYF.

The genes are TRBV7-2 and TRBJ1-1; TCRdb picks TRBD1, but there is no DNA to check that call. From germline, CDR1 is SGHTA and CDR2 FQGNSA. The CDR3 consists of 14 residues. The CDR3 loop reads CASSLPAGYTEAFF.

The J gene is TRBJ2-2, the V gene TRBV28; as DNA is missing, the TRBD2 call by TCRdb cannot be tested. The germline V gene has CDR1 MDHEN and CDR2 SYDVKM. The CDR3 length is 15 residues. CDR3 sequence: CASTLSGSLTGELFF. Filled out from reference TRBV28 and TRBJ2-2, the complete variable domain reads DVKVTQSSRYLVKRTGEKVFLECVQDMDHENMFWYRQDPGLGLRLIYFSYDVKMKEKGDIPEGYSVSREKKERFSLILESASTNQTSMYLCASTLSGSLTGELFFGEGSRLTVL.

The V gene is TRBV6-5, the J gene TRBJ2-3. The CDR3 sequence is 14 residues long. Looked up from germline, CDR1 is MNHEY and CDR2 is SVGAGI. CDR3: CASSYRASTDTQYF.

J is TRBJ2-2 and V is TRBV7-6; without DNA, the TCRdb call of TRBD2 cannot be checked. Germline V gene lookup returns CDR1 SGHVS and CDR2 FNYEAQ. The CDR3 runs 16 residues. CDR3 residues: CASSPRAGPNTGELFF. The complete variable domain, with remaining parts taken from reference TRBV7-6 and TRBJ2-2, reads GAGVSQSPRYKVTKRGQDVALRCDPISGHVSLYWYRQALGQGPEFLTYFNYEAQQDKSGLPNDRFSAERPEGSISTLTIQRTEQRDSAMYRCASSPRAGPNTGELFFGEGSRLTVL.

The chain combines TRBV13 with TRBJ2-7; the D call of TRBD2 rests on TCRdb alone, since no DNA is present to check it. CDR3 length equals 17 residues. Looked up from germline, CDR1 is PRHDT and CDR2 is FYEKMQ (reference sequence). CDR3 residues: CASSLSGTSGRVDEQYF.

Here the CDR3 reads CASSPTWTGELFF. This chain uses TRBV27 with TRBJ2-2. Germline values: CDR1 MNHEY, CDR2 SMNVEV (reference sequence). The CDR3 consists of 13 residues.

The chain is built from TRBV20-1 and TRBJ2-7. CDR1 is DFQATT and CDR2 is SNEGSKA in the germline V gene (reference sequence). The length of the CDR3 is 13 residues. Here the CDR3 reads CSARMGNGYEQYF.

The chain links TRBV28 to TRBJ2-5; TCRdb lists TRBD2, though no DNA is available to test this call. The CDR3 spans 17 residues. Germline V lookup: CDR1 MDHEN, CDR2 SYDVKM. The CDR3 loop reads CASSLYLAGEAQETQYF.

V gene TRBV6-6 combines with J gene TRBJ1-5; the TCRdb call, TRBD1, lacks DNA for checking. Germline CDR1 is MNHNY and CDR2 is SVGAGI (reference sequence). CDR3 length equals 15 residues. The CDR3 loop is CASTPDGYDNQPQHF.

The CDR3: CASSFEGYDYGYTF. The chain uses TRBV12-3 or TRBV12-4 and TRBJ1-2. CDR3 length: 14 residues.

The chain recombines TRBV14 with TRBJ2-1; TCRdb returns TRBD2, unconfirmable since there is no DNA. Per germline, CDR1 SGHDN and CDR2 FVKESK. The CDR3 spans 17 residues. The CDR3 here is CASSQVTSGYYYNEQFF.

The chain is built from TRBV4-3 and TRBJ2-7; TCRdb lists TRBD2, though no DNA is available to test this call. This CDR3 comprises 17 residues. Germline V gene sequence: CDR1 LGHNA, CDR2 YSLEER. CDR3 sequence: CASSQGSIAGGSYEQYF.

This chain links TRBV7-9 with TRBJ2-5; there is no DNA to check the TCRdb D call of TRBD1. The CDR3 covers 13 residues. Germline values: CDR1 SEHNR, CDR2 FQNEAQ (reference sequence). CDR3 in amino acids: CASSFPGGETQYF.

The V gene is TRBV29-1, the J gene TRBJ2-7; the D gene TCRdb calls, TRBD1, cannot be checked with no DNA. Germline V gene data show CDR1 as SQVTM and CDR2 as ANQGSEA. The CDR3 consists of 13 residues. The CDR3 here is CSGLGGHSYEQYF.